Presented here are 16 T cell receptor beta chains from one specimen sequenced in a study of cytomegalovirus exposure and HLA in healthy donors. The PCR ran on 60 Vbeta and 13 Jbeta primers. Method: immunoSEQ multiplex PCR; TCRdb's copy keeps in-frame clones and lacks some. This table has 200,000 to 250,000 clones, 85% to 90% appearing once. Sequenced input: PBMCs. The source is a woman between 18 and 29 years old in good health and CMV-seronegative.

DNA of the CDR3: TGTGCCAGCAGCCCCCGGTACGGGGAAAGGACCGGGGAGCTGTTTTTT. Its translation is CASSPRYGERTGELFF. The rearrangement links TRBV11-3 to TRBJ2-2, with a tentative D call TRBD2 (5 bases). CDR1 SGHNT and CDR2 YENEEA come from the germline V gene. This CDR3 has 16 amino acids. Between the trimmed V and J ends, which lost 5 bases and 5 bases, there was a span of 18 bases.

DNA of the CDR3: TGTGCCAGCAGCTTGTTGGCCGGGGGGCAAGCTTTCTTT. Protein sequence: CASSLLAGGQAFF. The chain employs TRBV5-6 and TRBJ1-1, with D possibly being TRBD1 (6 bases). The CDR3 length is 13 residues. Germline V CDR1 and CDR2: SGHDT, YYEEEE. The germline V and J ends were trimmed by 1 base and 9 bases, with 13 bases remaining between them.

The CDR3 sequence is CARRRDRGHGYTF. The DNA for the CDR3 is TGTGCCAGGAGGAGGGACAGGGGGCATGGCTACACCTTC. The chain is built from TRBV5-4 and TRBJ1-2; TRBD1 agrees at 12 bases. The V gene's germline CDR1 is SGHNT and CDR2 YYREEE (reference sequence). The CDR3 is 13 residues long. After removal of 8 bases from V and 6 bases from J, the junction contained 5 bases not matched to a gene.

The rearrangement uses TRBV29-1 and TRBJ2-1; D is undetermined. Germline V gene sequence: CDR1 SQVTM, CDR2 ANQGSEA. The CDR3 is 10 residues long. V lost 5 bases and J 8 bases, leaving 7 bases between the germline ends. The CDR3 nucleotides read TGCAGCGTTTCCGAGGATGAGCAGTTCTTC. Its translation is CSVSEDEQFF.

The chain carries TRBV9 and TRBJ1-3; D unclear. Trimming removed 4 bases from V and 4 bases from J, with 6 bases in between. The V gene's germline CDR1 is SGDLS and CDR2 YYNGEE. The CDR3 is 12 amino acids. The CDR3 nucleotides read TGTGCCAGCAGCCCCTACGGAAACACCATATATTTT. Translated: CASSPYGNTIYF. Drawing the rest from reference TRBV9 and TRBJ1-3, the complete variable domain is DSGVTQTPKHLITATGQRVTLRCSPRSGDLSVYWYQQSLDQGLQFLIQYYNGEERAKGNILERFSAQQFPDLHSELNLSSLELGDSALYFCASSPYGNTIYFGEGSWLTVV.

This chain uses TRBV7-2 with TRBJ2-5; 12 bases match TRBD1. V shed 6 bases, J shed 4 bases, and the junction held 12 bases outside the gene matches. CDR1 is SGHTA and CDR2 is FQGNSA in the germline V gene. The CDR3 has 17 residues. The CDR3, as DNA: TGTGCCAGCAGATTCAAACCGGGACAGGGGGCTTCAGAGACCCAGTACTTC. Encoded protein: CASRFKPGQGASETQYF.

This clone was observed a single time. The J gene is TRBJ2-5, the V gene TRBV7-7; D uncertain. CDR1 and CDR2 (germline): SSHAT, FNYEAQ (reference sequence). The CDR3 length is 13 residues. Between the trimmed V and J ends, which lost 3 bases and 5 bases, there was a span of 10 bases. CDR3 bases: TGTGCCAGCAGCTTGGTGTTGCGGGAGACCCAGTACTTC. It yields the protein CASSLVLRETQYF.

The table lists this clone with a count of one. Written as DNA, the CDR3 is TGCGCCAGCAGTCAAATCTTAGGACAGGGCAATGAGCAGTTCTTC. It encodes CASSQILGQGNEQFF. The chain has TRBV23-1 and TRBJ2-1; 8 bases match TRBD1. TRBV23-1 belongs to the ORF category, with a function that is uncertain. The CDR3 extends over 15 amino acids. V shed 2 bases and J 6 bases; nucleotides not matched to a gene: 6.

The genes are TRBV7-2 and TRBJ2-7; TRBD2 agrees at 10 bases. The CDR3 totals 17 residues. Losses at the gene ends were 2 bases for V and 0 bases for J; bases not matched to a gene: 7. CDR1 and CDR2 from the germline V gene are SGHTA and FQGNSA. The CDR3 protein is CASSLPILAGTSYEQYF. For the CDR3, the DNA is TGTGCCAGCAGCTTACCCATACTAGCGGGGACCTCCTACGAGCAGTACTTC.

The chain employs TRBV5-4 and TRBJ2-3; the D is unclear. The CDR3 sequence is 15 residues long. Germline loops: CDR1 SGHNT, CDR2 YYREEE (reference sequence). Trimming cost V 4 bases and J 6 bases, with 18 bases left between them. The CDR3 bases are TGTGCCAGCAGCCCATCCGGCGGTAGTATCGATACGCAGTATTTT. This translates into CASSPSGGSIDTQYF. Full variable domain (outside the CDR3, taken from reference TRBV5-4 and TRBJ2-3): ETGVTQSPTHLIKTRGQQVTLRCSSQSGHNTVSWYQQALGQGPQFIFQYYREEENGRGNFPPRFSGLQFPNYSSELNVNALELDDSALYLCASSPSGGSIDTQYFGPGTRLTVL.

The chain is built from TRBV5-4 and TRBJ2-5; TRBD2 matches 8 bases. V trimming: 3 bases; J trimming: 0 bases; junction bases outside the gene matches: 13. Germline V gene lookup returns CDR1 SGHNT and CDR2 YYREEE (reference sequence). This CDR3 has 18 amino acids. The CDR3 region has the DNA TGTGCCAGCAGCTCGGGGGGGCTAGCGGGTGTGCACCAAGAGACCCAGTACTTC. Encoded protein: CASSSGGLAGVHQETQYF. Together with reference TRBV5-4 and TRBJ2-5, the CDR3 gives the full variable domain: ETGVTQSPTHLIKTRGQQVTLRCSSQSGHNTVSWYQQALGQGPQFIFQYYREEENGRGNFPPRFSGLQFPNYSSELNVNALELDDSALYLCASSSGGLAGVHQETQYFGPGTRLLVL.

The V and J genes are TRBV9 and TRBJ1-2, with TRBD1 matching 9 bases. V dropped 0 bases and J dropped 6; count of bases not matched to a gene: 3. This CDR3 is built from 14 residues. The germline gives CDR1 SGDLS, CDR2 YYNGEE. The CDR3 sequence is CASSVVGTGNGYTF. The CDR3 coding sequence is TGTGCCAGCAGCGTAGTGGGGACAGGGAATGGCTACACCTTC.

This clone was seen a handful of times. V and J are TRBV2 and TRBJ1-1; no firm D call. Germline assignment: CDR1 SNHLY and CDR2 FYNNEI. The CDR3 is 15 amino acids. V lost 2 bases and J lost 1, with 11 bases in between. CDR3 region: CASSESSSGNTEAFF. CDR3 DNA: TGTGCCAGCAGTGAAAGTAGTTCAGGGAACACTGAAGCTTTCTTT.

The chain couples TRBV5-1 to TRBJ2-5; 9 bases map to TRBD1. The CDR3 sequence is 13 residues long. Germline-derived CDR1 and CDR2 are SGHRS and YFSETQ. V dropped 5 bases and J dropped 5; count of bases not matched to a gene: 4. The CDR3 loop reads CASRRDRVETQYF. Here the CDR3 DNA reads TGCGCCAGCAGGAGGGACAGGGTGGAGACCCAGTACTTC.

The V call is TRBV5-8, the J call TRBJ2-3; the D is unclear. Germline CDR1 SGHTS, CDR2 YDEGEE. V lost 4 bases and J lost 5, with 14 bases in between. The CDR3 is made up of 14 amino acids. The CDR3 DNA is TGTGCCAGCAGCCTTGCCCGAGCTTTAGATACGCAGTATTTT. It encodes CASSLARALDTQYF.

This clone was observed a single time. V gene TRBV7-2 combines with J gene TRBJ1-3, with D tentatively TRBD1 (5 bases). Trimming took off 5 bases at V and 8 bases at J, with 16 bases between the two ends. The length of the CDR3 is 14 residues. Looked up from germline, CDR1 is SGHTA and CDR2 is FQGNSA. The CDR3 region has the DNA TGTGCCAGCAGCCACCAGCAGGGTTGGCACACCATATATTTT. Translation gives CASSHQQGWHTIYF.